The entry below gives a single TCR beta chain sequence along with its context. Its antigen is unknown. Assay: immunoSEQ multiplex PCR; the TCRdb copy retains only in-frame clones and omits some. The data contain roughly 12,000 clones, about 87% of them singletons. These data come from a study of OX40 agonist ivuxolimab in advanced cancers. In the study overall: The study gave patients intravenous ivuxolimab at 0.01 to 10 mg/kg every 2 weeks. General study results and limits: Also present in some nonresponders was a low level of normalized T-cell clonal expansion. More expanded clones were seen, on average, in CD8+ T cells than in CD4+.

The CDR3 is 16 amino acids. Germline V gene data show CDR1 as LNHNV and CDR2 as YYDKDF (reference sequence). The V gene lost 1 base and the J gene lost 2 bases, with 15 bases spanning the gap. The sample was CD4+ or CD8+ T cells sorted from blood, taken in a trial of the OX40 agonist ivuxolimab. This sequence originates from an adult with an advanced solid tumor such as melanoma, head and neck, liver or kidney cancer. This chain uses TRBV15 with TRBJ2-7; TRBD1 or TRBD2 may be the D gene (6 bases each). The CDR3, as DNA: TGTGCCACCAGCAGAGGAAGGGGGGCAGAAACCTACGAGCAGTACTTC. Amino acids: CATSRGRGAETYEQYF.